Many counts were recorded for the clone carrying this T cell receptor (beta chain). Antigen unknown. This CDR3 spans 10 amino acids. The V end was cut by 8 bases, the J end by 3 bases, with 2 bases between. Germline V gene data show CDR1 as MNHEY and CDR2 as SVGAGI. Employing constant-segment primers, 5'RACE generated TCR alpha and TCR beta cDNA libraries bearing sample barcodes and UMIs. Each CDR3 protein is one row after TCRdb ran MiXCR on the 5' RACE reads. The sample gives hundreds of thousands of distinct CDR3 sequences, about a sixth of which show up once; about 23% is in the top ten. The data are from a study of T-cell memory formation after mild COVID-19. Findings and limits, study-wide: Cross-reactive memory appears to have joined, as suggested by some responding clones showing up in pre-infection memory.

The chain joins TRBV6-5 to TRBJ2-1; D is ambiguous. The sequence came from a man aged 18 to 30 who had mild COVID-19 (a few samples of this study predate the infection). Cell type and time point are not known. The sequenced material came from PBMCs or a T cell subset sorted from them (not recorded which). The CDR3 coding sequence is TGTGCCAGCGGCTACAATGAGCAGTTCTTC. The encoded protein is CASGYNEQFF.